The TCR beta chain described here comes from a study of T cells in Graves' hyperthyroidism and ophthalmopathy. Researchers took RNA transcripts and amplified the TCR beta CDR3 regions from them. The HTBI primer set was used in a first-round RT-PCR of the TCR CDR3. TCRdb redid the calling of the multiplex PCR reads with MiXCR, one entry per CDR3 protein. The repertoire holds some 270,000 distinct CDR3 sequences, with less than 15% as singletons. Trimming at V came to 7 bases and at J to 8 bases, leaving 6 bases not matched to a gene. The CDR3 loop spans 13 amino acids. Germline assignment: CDR1 KGHDR and CDR2 SFDVKD. Study-level points and caveats: It was a median approximately six months before onset that the model predicted ophthalmopathy. Most thyroid-expanded clonotypes above 0.001 were also found in blood.

This clonotype was counted at least ten times. The antigen is unknown. The rearrangement joins TRBV24-1 to TRBJ1-2; 10 bases align to TRBD1. The sequence came from a woman younger than 45 with Graves' hyperthyroidism that later progressed to Graves' ophthalmopathy. The sequenced sample was blood. CDR3 sequence (DNA): TGTGCCACCAGCCGGGACAGGGGCAAGGGCTACACCTTC. It codes for CATSRDRGKGYTF.